These 3 T cell receptor beta chains came from one sample sequenced in a study of blood T cells in healthy people across ages. Primed by a sample-barcoded 5' primer and a J-beta primer mix, a second PCR proceeded for about 6 to 12 cycles. TCRdb used MiXCR to reprocess the 5' RACE reads, holding one entry per CDR3 protein. The sample contains about 940,000 distinct CDR3 sequences, roughly 43% of which appear only once. The specimen sequenced was blood. The receptors shown here come from a man aged 25 to 45 in good health.

This clonotype was recorded a few times. The rearrangement links TRBV6-6 to TRBJ2-7, with D perhaps given as TRBD1 or TRBD2 (6 bases each). Trimming cost V 11 bases and J 2 bases, with 13 bases left between them. Germline V gene sequence: CDR1 MNHNY, CDR2 SVGAGI (reference sequence). The CDR3 totals 12 residues. The CDR3 region is CASGGNTYEQYF. DNA for the CDR3: TGTGCCTCCGGGGGCAACACCTACGAGCAGTACTTC.

This clonotype was detected only a few times. The chain is built from TRBV10-3 and TRBJ2-3; D perhaps matches TRBD2 (5 bases). This CDR3 region has 12 residues. Looked up from germline, CDR1 is ENHRY and CDR2 is SYGVKD. V was shortened by 7 bases and J by 2 bases, with 7 bases between the two germline ends. DNA for the CDR3: TGTGCCATCACCGGGGACACAGATACGCAGTATTTT. Residues: CAITGDTDTQYF.

This chain uses TRBV11-2 with TRBJ2-6; D may be TRBD2 (5 bases). Germline assignment: CDR1 SGHAT and CDR2 FQNNGV. The CDR3 extends over 19 amino acids. V dropped 5 bases and J dropped 0 bases, with 20 bases sitting between them. The CDR3 coding sequence is TGTGCCAGCAGCCCGCTCGTGTCCCCTAGCCTCTCTGGGGCCAACGTCCTGACTTTC. Translation gives CASSPLVSPSLSGANVLTF.